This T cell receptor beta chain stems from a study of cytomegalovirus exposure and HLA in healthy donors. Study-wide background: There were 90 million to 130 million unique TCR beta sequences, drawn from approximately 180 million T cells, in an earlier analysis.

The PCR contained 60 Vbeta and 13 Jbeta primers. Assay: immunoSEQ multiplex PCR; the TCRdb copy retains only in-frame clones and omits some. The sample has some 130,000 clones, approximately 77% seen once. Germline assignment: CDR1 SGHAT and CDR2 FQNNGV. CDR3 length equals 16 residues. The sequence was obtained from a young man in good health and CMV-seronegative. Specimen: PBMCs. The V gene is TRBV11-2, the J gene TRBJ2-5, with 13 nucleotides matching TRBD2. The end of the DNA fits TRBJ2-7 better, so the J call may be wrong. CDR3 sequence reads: CASSPVGLAGVVEQYF. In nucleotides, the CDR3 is TGTGCCAGCAGCCCCGTCGGACTAGCGGGAGTGGTCGAGCAGTACTTC.